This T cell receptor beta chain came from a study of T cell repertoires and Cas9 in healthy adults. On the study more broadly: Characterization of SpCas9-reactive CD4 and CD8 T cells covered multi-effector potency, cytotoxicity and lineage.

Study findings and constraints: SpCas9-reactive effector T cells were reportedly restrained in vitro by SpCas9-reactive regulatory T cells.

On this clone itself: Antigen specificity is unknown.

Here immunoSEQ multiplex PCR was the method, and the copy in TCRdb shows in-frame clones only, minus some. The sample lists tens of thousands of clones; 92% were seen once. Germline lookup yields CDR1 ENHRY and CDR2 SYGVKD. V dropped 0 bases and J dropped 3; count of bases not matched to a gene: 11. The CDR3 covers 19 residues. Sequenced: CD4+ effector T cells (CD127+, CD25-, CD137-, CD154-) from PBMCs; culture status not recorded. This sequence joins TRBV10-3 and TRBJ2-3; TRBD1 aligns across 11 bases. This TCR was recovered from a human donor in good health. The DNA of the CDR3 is TGTGCCATCAGTGAGTCCCTGTCGGGACAGGGGGTTTCAACAGATACGCAGTATTTT. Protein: CAISESLSGQGVSTDTQYF.